This T cell receptor (beta chain) came from a study of T cells in localized non-small cell lung cancer. Clones were sequenced by immunoSEQ multiplex PCR, and TCRdb holds only the in-frame ones, with some missing. Of about 28,000 clones in the sample, 87% were seen once. Trimming at V came to 1 base and at J to 2 bases, leaving 8 bases not matched to a gene. The germline V gene encodes CDR1 MGHRA and CDR2 YSYEKL. The CDR3 totals 16 residues. The chain recombines TRBV4-1 with TRBJ2-7; 7 bases align to TRBD1. This specimen consisted of peripheral blood, obtained before any cancer treatment. This TCR came from a male donor at least 60 years old with stage I lung adenocarcinoma. CDR3 coding DNA: TGCGCCAGCAGCCAAGGGGGTGACAGGGTCACCTACGAGCAGTACTTC. Translated, it gives CASSQGGDRVTYEQYF.